This entry lists 28 T cell receptor beta chains sequenced from one sample in a study of a mutant IDH1 vaccine in newly diagnosed glioma. Antigens for these TCRs are unknown. Time point meaning: week 35, safety follow-up. All doses held 300 ug of mutant IDH1 20-mer peptide, with topical imiquimod. Repertoires were generated with immunoSEQ multiplex PCR, while TCRdb's copy carries only in-frame clones and drops some. The repertoire holds some 61,000 clones, with less than 90% as singletons. The sequences come from PBMCs, collected from a glioma patient whose treatment included an IDH1 peptide vaccine. These receptors all come from a man aged 18 to 35 with glioma.

The chain is built from TRBV7-9 and TRBJ2-3; TRBD2 agrees at 8 bases. Germline V CDR1 and CDR2: SEHNR, FQNEAQ (reference sequence). The V segment lost 3 bases and the J segment 4 bases; nucleotides outside the gene matches: 6. The length of the CDR3 is 15 residues. The CDR3 bases are TGTGCCAGCAGCTTTAGCGGGATGGGAGCAGATACGCAGTATTTT. This translates into CASSFSGMGADTQYF.

The CDR3 DNA reads TGTGCCAGCAGCCGGCGGACGGAGAACACTGAAGCTTTCTTT. Amino acids: CASSRRTENTEAFF. V is TRBV5-4 and J is TRBJ1-1; the D is unclear. V lost 4 bases, J lost 1 base, and 11 bases lay in between. Germline V gives CDR1 SGHNT, CDR2 YYREEE (reference sequence). The CDR3 runs to 14 residues. Based on the CDR3 plus reference TRBV5-4 and TRBJ1-1, the full variable domain is ETGVTQSPTHLIKTRGQQVTLRCSSQSGHNTVSWYQQALGQGPQFIFQYYREEENGRGNFPPRFSGLQFPNYSSELNVNALELDDSALYLCASSRRTENTEAFFGQGTRLTVV.

V usage is TRBV9 and J usage is TRBJ2-2; D remains unclear. V was shortened by 2 bases and J by 4 bases, with 0 bases between the two germline ends. Germline CDR1 reads SGDLS; CDR2 reads YYNGEE. The CDR3 length is 11 residues. The chain's CDR3 is CASSVTGELFF. In DNA form, the CDR3 reads TGTGCCAGCAGCGTCACCGGGGAGCTGTTTTTT.

This clone was found a few times. This rearrangement joins TRBV20-1 to TRBJ1-1, with D possibly being TRBD1 (6 bases). Trimming shortened V by 4 bases and J by 6 bases, and 9 bases separated the two germline ends. In germline, CDR1 is DFQATT, CDR2 SNEGSKA (reference sequence). The CDR3 runs to 11 residues. CDR3 nucleotide sequence: TGCAGTGCTACGTCAGGGGCTGAAGCTTTCTTT. This codes for CSATSGAEAFF.

In this sample, this clone turned up a few times. The rearrangement uses TRBV5-4 and TRBJ2-2; 10 bases are shared with TRBD1. The CDR3 is 15 amino acids. Germline V lookup: CDR1 SGHNT, CDR2 YYREEE (reference sequence). With V trimmed by 4 bases and J by 7 bases, 7 bases remained unmatched. The CDR3, as DNA: TGTGCCAGCAGCCTGGAGACAGGGGGCAACGGGGAGCTGTTTTTT. It encodes CASSLETGGNGELFF.

This rearrangement joins TRBV19 to TRBJ2-2; TRBD2 aligns across 16 bases. Trimming cost V 2 bases and J 4 bases; bases outside gene matches: 4. This CDR3 has 18 residues. The germline CDR1 and CDR2 sequences are LNHDA and SQIVND (reference sequence). CDR3 protein: CASSIRGLAGGATGELFF. The CDR3 DNA reads as TGTGCCAGTAGTATACGGGGACTAGCGGGAGGGGCCACCGGGGAGCTGTTTTTT.

This chain connects TRBV6-6 to TRBJ2-7; maybe TRBD1 (5 bases). The ends were cut back, 4 bases at V and 0 bases at J, with 10 bases in the middle. The CDR3 covers 14 residues. Germline V gives CDR1 MNHNY, CDR2 SVGAGI (reference sequence). The CDR3: CASSSWTNSYEQYF. CDR3 bases: TGTGCCAGCAGTTCTTGGACAAACTCCTACGAGCAGTACTTC.

The rearrangement links TRBV15 to TRBJ1-1; D is undetermined. The CDR3 contains 12 residues. V shed 5 bases and J shed 6 bases, with 10 bases lying between them. The germline gives CDR1 LNHNV, CDR2 YYDKDF (reference sequence). This CDR3 reads CATSLGQAEAFF. The CDR3 bases are TGTGCCACCAGCCTTGGGCAGGCTGAAGCTTTCTTT.

The sample holds one count of this clone. The rearrangement uses TRBV9 and TRBJ2-7, with 8 bases matching TRBD1. Germline values: CDR1 SGDLS, CDR2 YYNGEE. CDR3 length: 13 residues. The junction had 2 bases not matched to a gene; V was cut back by 3 bases and J by 3 bases. The CDR3 DNA reads as TGTGCCAGCAGCGGAACAGGGGGCTACGAGCAGTACTTC. Protein: CASSGTGGYEQYF.

This chain connects TRBV7-8 to TRBJ1-6; D remains ambiguous. Trimming cost V 2 bases and J 6 bases, with 17 bases left between them. There are 17 residues in the CDR3. Germline V gene data show CDR1 as SGHVS and CDR2 as FQNEAQ. CDR3 residues: CASSLSRQRVRNSPLHF. The CDR3 DNA sequence: TGTGCCAGCAGCTTAAGTCGGCAGAGAGTTCGTAATTCACCCCTCCACTTT.

The J gene is TRBJ2-1, the V gene TRBV9; D may be TRBD1 or TRBD2 (6 bases each). Germline values: CDR1 SGDLS, CDR2 YYNGEE. CDR3 length: 15 residues. The V and J ends lost 2 bases and 6 bases respectively, with 15 bases between them. CDR3 in DNA: TGTGCCAGCAGCGTTGGGGGGCTAGCTGCCAATGAGCAGTTCTTC. It yields the protein CASSVGGLAANEQFF.

The sample holds a few counts of this clone. This rearrangement joins TRBV30 to TRBJ1-1; D perhaps matches TRBD1 (6 bases). This CDR3 contains 11 residues. Germline CDR1 reads GTSNPN; CDR2 reads SVGIG (reference sequence). V shed 2 bases and J shed 11 bases, with 12 bases lying between them. The CDR3 DNA reads as TGTGCCTGGAGTCACAGGGTGGAGGCTTTCTTT. This gives the protein CAWSHRVEAFF.

The gene calls are TRBV21-1 and TRBJ1-1; TRBD1, as called in the table, went unchecked against the DNA. TRBV21-1 is reported as a pseudogene. This CDR3 comprises 16 residues. The CDR3 is CARSGGTGGVETEAFF. CDR3 nucleotide sequence: TGTGCCCGATCGGGAGGAACAGGGGGCGTCGAGACTGAAGCTTTCTTT.

This clone was counted a single time. The gene calls are TRBV28 and TRBJ1-1; D is perhaps TRBD1 (5 bases). The CDR3 extends over 14 amino acids. The germline CDR1 and CDR2 sequences are MDHEN and SYDVKM. Trimming removed 7 bases from V and 0 bases from J, with 12 bases in between. The CDR3 bases are TGTGCCAGCATCACGGGGGGGGTGAACACTGAAGCTTTCTTT. The encoded protein is CASITGGVNTEAFF. The whole variable domain, remainder taken from reference TRBV28 and TRBJ1-1, is DVKVTQSSRYLVKRTGEKVFLECVQDMDHENMFWYRQDPGLGLRLIYFSYDVKMKEKGDIPEGYSVSREKKERFSLILESASTNQTSMYLCASITGGVNTEAFFGQGTRLTVV.

This clone came up once. J is TRBJ1-2 and V is TRBV6-5; no reliable D call. Trimming left V 6 bases short and J 4 bases short, with 9 bases between. This CDR3 contains 12 residues. CDR1 is MNHEY, CDR2 SVGAGI, per germline. CDR3 sequence reads: CASRAPTYGYTF. As DNA, the CDR3 is TGTGCCAGCAGAGCCCCCACCTATGGCTACACCTTC.

This clone was recorded only once. The chain recombines TRBV4-2 with TRBJ1-1, with 8 bases identical to TRBD1. V was pared by 4 bases and J by 2 bases, with 9 bases of the junction left unmatched. Germline V CDR1 and CDR2: LGHNA, YNFKEQ. The CDR3 runs to 16 residues. The CDR3 sequence is CASSRGIGTGNTEAFF. CDR3 in DNA: TGTGCCAGCAGCCGAGGGATCGGGACAGGCAACACTGAAGCTTTCTTT.

This chain joins TRBV6-5 and TRBJ2-5, with 9 nucleotides matching TRBD2. V gave up 4 bases and J gave up 8 bases; unmatched junction bases: 11. Looked up from germline, CDR1 is MNHEY and CDR2 is SVGAGI. The CDR3 has 15 residues. The CDR3 here is CASSSPREGSKTQYF. The CDR3 DNA follows: TGTGCCAGCAGTTCGCCGCGGGAGGGCTCAAAAACCCAGTACTTC.

This clone was detected only a few times. The J gene is TRBJ1-5, the V gene TRBV30; D gene unclear. V lost 0 bases to trimming and J lost 0 bases, with 6 bases between them. This CDR3 region has 14 residues. Germline CDR1 GTSNPN, CDR2 SVGIG (reference sequence). CDR3 DNA: TGTGCCTGGAGTGTAGCTAATAGCAATCAGCCCCAGCATTTT. The encoded protein is CAWSVANSNQPQHF.

The V and J genes are TRBV6-1 and TRBJ1-6; D is unresolved. The germline gives CDR1 MNHNS, CDR2 SASEGT. The ends were cut back, 2 bases at V and 9 bases at J, with 5 bases in the middle. This CDR3 region has 12 residues. Here the CDR3 DNA reads TGTGCCAGCAGTGAATTATTTTCACCCCTCCACTTT. It encodes CASSELFSPLHF.

This rearrangement joins TRBV7-6 to TRBJ2-5, with 9 nucleotides matching TRBD2. Trimming at V came to 4 bases and at J to 4 bases, leaving 13 bases not matched to a gene. CDR3 size: 17 residues. Germline V CDR1 and CDR2: SGHVS, FNYEAQ. The CDR3 sequence: CASSSGRREGLGETQYF. CDR3 DNA sequence: TGTGCCAGCAGCTCAGGTCGGCGGGAGGGCCTCGGAGAGACCCAGTACTTC.

This clone appeared once. The chain carries TRBV19 and TRBJ1-2; D perhaps matches TRBD1 (5 bases). V dropped 7 bases and J dropped 1 base, with 22 bases sitting between them. CDR1 is LNHDA, CDR2 SQIVND, per germline (reference sequence). This CDR3 spans 17 amino acids. As DNA, the CDR3 is TGTGCCAGTATAGGGGCCCGGCGGCAGAATCTTAACTATGGCTACACCTTC. This sequence encodes CASIGARRQNLNYGYTF.

V usage is TRBV19 and J usage is TRBJ2-3; D not resolved. This CDR3 comprises 13 residues. V was pared by 1 base and J by 4 bases, with 6 bases between. Germline V gives CDR1 LNHDA, CDR2 SQIVND (reference sequence). The CDR3 sequence: CASSIGRADTQYF. CDR3 nucleotide sequence: TGTGCCAGTAGTATAGGTCGGGCAGATACGCAGTATTTT.

V is TRBV7-9 and J is TRBJ2-7; D might be TRBD1 (7 bases). Trimming removed 0 bases at V and 0 bases at J, with 12 bases between. This CDR3 has 16 residues. Germline V gene lookup returns CDR1 SEHNR and CDR2 FQNEAQ (reference sequence). The CDR3 DNA reads TGTGCCAGCAGCTTAGCGCTCCAGGGGGGCTCCTACGAGCAGTACTTC. Its protein product is CASSLALQGGSYEQYF.

This clone was found many times. This CDR3 reads CASRGEPDTEAFF. The CDR3 nucleotides read TGTGCCTCCAGGGGGGAGCCGGACACTGAAGCTTTCTTT. The chain combines TRBV27 with TRBJ1-1, with 7 bases matching TRBD1. This CDR3 comprises 13 residues. Trimming cost V 11 bases and J 3 bases; bases outside gene matches: 9. The germline V gene has CDR1 MNHEY and CDR2 SMNVEV (reference sequence).

The table lists this clone with a count of one. The gene calls are TRBV4-1 and TRBJ2-1; no reliable D call. Germline CDR1 is MGHRA and CDR2 is YSYEKL. The length of the CDR3 is 17 residues. Trimming cost V 1 base and J 0 bases, with 13 bases left between them. The CDR3 DNA follows: TGCGCCAGCAGCCAAGTACTTAGCCTGAGCTCCTACAATGAGCAGTTCTTC. Translating gives CASSQVLSLSSYNEQFF.

The V call is TRBV7-9, the J call TRBJ1-3; D uncertain. Germline CDR1 is SEHNR and CDR2 is FQNEAQ (reference sequence). CDR3 size: 15 residues. The germline V and J ends were trimmed by 5 bases and 1 base, with 12 bases remaining between them. The CDR3 region has the DNA TGTGCCAGCAGCGCTCGCTTTACATCTGGAAACACCATATATTTT. Translated: CASSARFTSGNTIYF.

J is TRBJ2-1 and V is TRBV9; TRBD2 agrees at 7 bases. From germline, CDR1 is SGDLS and CDR2 YYNGEE. Trimming at V came to 4 bases and at J to 2 bases, leaving 6 bases not matched to a gene. The CDR3 extends over 15 amino acids. CDR3 sequence: CASSPSSGAYNEQFF. The CDR3 bases are TGTGCCAGCAGCCCCTCGAGCGGGGCCTACAATGAGCAGTTCTTC.

V gene TRBV13 combines with J gene TRBJ1-1; no firm D call. The CDR3 consists of 14 residues. Trimming removed 2 bases at V and 4 bases at J, with 11 bases between. CDR1 and CDR2 (germline): PRHDT, FYEKMQ (reference sequence). CDR3: CASSLWSGVTEAFF. The CDR3 DNA is TGTGCCAGCAGCTTATGGTCCGGCGTCACTGAAGCTTTCTTT.